This T cell receptor beta chain was sequenced for a study of blood T cell repertoires in COVID-19. Background on the study: Samples of COVID-19 (acute and convalescent) were obtained from the United States, Italy and Spain.

Only in-frame clones appear in the TCRdb table, and some are missing; sequencing was by immunoSEQ multiplex PCR. This sample yields around 470,000 clones, of which about 90% are seen a single time; about 0.63% belongs to the top ten. Everyone who took part was about 18 to 90 years old, and they came from over 20 US areas. Trimming stripped 2 bases from V and 4 bases from J, with 6 bases between. The CDR3 totals 13 residues. In germline, CDR1 is KGHSH, CDR2 LQKENI. The sample was PBMCs or T cells enriched from blood (not recorded which). The source is a man aged 18-30 years who had recovered from COVID-19. The chain uses TRBV18 and TRBJ1-3; D remains unclear. CDR3 in DNA: TGTGCCAGCTCACCAACCGCGGGAAACACCATATATTTT. It codes for CASSPTAGNTIYF.